Below, 18 T cell receptor beta chains from the same sample are listed, as sequenced in a study of CD8+CD57+ T cells in acquired aplastic anemia. Those patients picked for sequencing had displayed CD8+CD57+ cell expansion on flow cytometry. TCR beta VDJ combinations and CDR3 sequences were profiled from genomic DNA. Using its own MiXCR run on the reads, TCRdb lists one record per CDR3 protein. The sample lists roughly 280,000 distinct CDR3 sequences, roughly 59% seen once, with roughly 1.2% in the top ten. Sequencing was carried out using sorted CD4+, CD8+, or CD8+CD57+ T cells (not recorded which) from PBMCs. The receptor source for this set is a human donor with aplastic anemia.

In its sample, this clonotype was seen a few times. The rearrangement uses TRBV10-3 and TRBJ2-3, with TRBD2 matching over 8 bases. Per the germline V gene, CDR1 is ENHRY and CDR2 is SYGVKD. The CDR3 runs to 17 residues. J was trimmed by 5 bases and V by 4 bases; bases with no gene match: 14. CDR3: CAISGVRNGGAKDTQYF. CDR3 nucleotides: TGTGCCATCAGTGGGGTCAGAAACGGGGGGGCAAAAGATACGCAGTATTTT.

The chain has TRBV2 and TRBJ1-6; D is unresolved. Trimming left V 7 bases short and J 6 bases short, with 13 bases between. The CDR3 runs 14 residues. Germline CDR1 reads SNHLY; CDR2 reads FYNNEI. Here the CDR3 DNA reads TGTGCCAGCAAATCGGAGAACACTAATTCACCCCTCCACTTT. Its protein is CASKSENTNSPLHF.

Concerning this clonotype: The junction departs from germline at one end; a sequencing error may be responsible. The chain links TRBV4-1 to TRBJ1-4; no reliable D call. The CDR3 is made up of 12 amino acids. The germline CDR1 and CDR2 sequences are MGHRA and YSYEKL. The CDR3 nucleotides are TGCGCCAGCAGCCAAGTTAATGAAAAACCGTTTTTT. As protein: CASSQVNEKPFF.

The chain is built from TRBV7-2 and TRBJ2-6; TRBD2 is a possible D gene (5 bases). The ends were cut back, 2 bases at V and 1 base at J, with 12 bases in the middle. CDR1 and CDR2 (germline): SGHTA, FQGNSA. The CDR3 is 17 residues long. This CDR3 is CASSLLVRRSGANVLTF. The CDR3 DNA follows: TGTGCCAGCAGCTTACTTGTACGGAGGTCTGGGGCCAACGTCCTGACTTTC.

The chain recombines TRBV20-1 with TRBJ2-5; TRBD1 might be the D (6 bases). This CDR3 has 10 amino acids. In germline, CDR1 is DFQATT, CDR2 SNEGSKA (reference sequence). The CDR3 DNA reads TGCCTTCCAGGGGAGGAGACCCAGTACTTC. This translates into CLPGEETQYF.

This clonotype was recorded only once. The chain uses TRBV7-8 and TRBJ2-6, with unresolved D. CDR3 length equals 17 residues. V was pared by 0 bases and J by 4 bases, with 13 bases between. Germline V gives CDR1 SGHVS, CDR2 FQNEAQ. CDR3 nucleotide sequence: TGTGCCAGCAGCTTAGCCGGAATAAGCGCCGGGGCCAACGTCCTGACTTTC. Residues: CASSLAGISAGANVLTF.

This clonotype was recorded only once. The chain has TRBV28 and TRBJ1-2; no clear D gene. Germline V gives CDR1 MDHEN, CDR2 SYDVKM. There are 12 residues in the CDR3. The V end lost 8 bases, the J end lost 8 bases, and 15 bases lay between the germline ends. CDR3 sequence reads: CASYAWSGGYTF. For the CDR3, the DNA is TGTGCCAGCTACGCATGGTCGGGCGGCTACACCTTC.

This sequence joins TRBV5-5 and TRBJ1-4; D is unresolved. The germline V and J ends were trimmed by 4 bases and 0 bases, with 16 bases remaining between them. CDR1 and CDR2 (germline): SGHKS, YYEKEE (reference sequence). The CDR3 loop spans 17 amino acids. Here the CDR3 reads CASSISLIVATNEKLFF. The CDR3 DNA is TGTGCCAGCAGCATCTCCCTGATAGTTGCAACTAATGAAAAACTGTTTTTT.

In this sample, this clonotype turned up many times. The V gene is TRBV20-1, the J gene TRBJ1-5; D may be TRBD1 (5 bases). CDR1 and CDR2 (germline): DFQATT, SNEGSKA (reference sequence). There are 13 residues in the CDR3. Trimming took off 6 bases at V and 7 bases at J, with 16 bases between the two ends. The CDR3 region is CSANMQGNQPQHF. The CDR3 DNA reads TGCAGTGCCAATATGCAGGGTAACCAGCCCCAGCATTTT.

The chain has TRBV9 and TRBJ2-7; D could derive from TRBD1 or TRBD2 (5 bases each). The CDR3 has 16 residues. V lost 0 bases and J 2 bases, leaving 15 bases between the germline ends. Per the germline V gene, CDR1 is SGDLS and CDR2 is YYNGEE. CDR3 DNA sequence: TGTGCCAGCAGCGTAGGGGGGATTAGGGATCCCTACGAGCAGTACTTC. It translates to CASSVGGIRDPYEQYF. Together with reference TRBV9 and TRBJ2-7, the CDR3 gives the full variable domain: DSGVTQTPKHLITATGQRVTLRCSPRSGDLSVYWYQQSLDQGLQFLIQYYNGEERAKGNILERFSAQQFPDLHSELNLSSLELGDSALYFCASSVGGIRDPYEQYFGPGTRLTVT.

The chain combines TRBV11-2 with TRBJ1-1; D is uncertain. The CDR3 covers 13 residues. Germline CDR1 reads SGHAT; CDR2 reads FQNNGV. V was trimmed by 4 bases and J by 5 bases, leaving 11 bases between them. The CDR3 protein is CASSSPSRTEAFF. The CDR3 DNA is TGTGCCAGCAGCTCCCCATCCCGGACTGAAGCTTTCTTT.

A few counts support this clonotype. The chain uses TRBV5-5 and TRBJ1-2, with D possibly TRBD1 on 5 matching bases. This CDR3 has 16 amino acids. From germline, CDR1 is SGHKS and CDR2 YYEKEE (reference sequence). The V and J ends lost 6 bases and 6 bases respectively, with 24 bases between them. For the CDR3, the DNA is TGTGCCAGCACAAACGGACAACTTAGAGCCGTGGATGGCTACACCTTC. As protein: CASTNGQLRAVDGYTF.

DNA for the CDR3: TGTGCCAGCAGTCCGGGGACAGGGGGCGAGACCCAGTACTTC. Protein sequence: CASSPGTGGETQYF. The gene calls are TRBV12-3 or TRBV12-4 and TRBJ2-5; 12 bases align to TRBD1. This CDR3 comprises 14 residues. Losses at the gene ends were 5 bases for V and 5 bases for J; bases not matched to a gene: 3.

This clonotype was detected a few times. The J gene is TRBJ1-2, the V gene TRBV29-1; 8 bases line up with TRBD1. Germline V gene data show CDR1 as SQVTM and CDR2 as ANQGSEA. The V gene end was trimmed by 5 bases and the J gene end by 7 bases; junction bases not matched to a gene: 6. The CDR3 is 12 residues long. In DNA, the CDR3 is TGCAGCGTTATCGGGACAGGCTTTGGCTACACCTTC. Translated, it gives CSVIGTGFGYTF.

Of note for this clonotype: Since the CDR3 does not end with the conserved phenylalanine or tryptophan, this likely comes from a read error. It is unclear where the CDR3 begins or ends on the DNA, so no DNA is shown, and the CDR3 is as TCRdb lists it. The rearrangement uses TRBV9 and TRBJ2-1. The CDR3 is 8 residues long, counting both termini. Germline lookup yields CDR1 SGDLS and CDR2 YYNGEE. Here the CDR3 reads CASTQIGL.

Points on this clonotype: The limits of the CDR3 on the DNA are not certain, so only TCRdb's listed CDR3 is given. The V call is TRBV7-2, the J call TRBJ1-2. Termini included, the CDR3 measures 20 amino acids. Looked up from germline, CDR1 is SGHTA and CDR2 is FQGNSA. The CDR3 protein is CASSWYLNHYEQYFGFGYTF.

At least ten counts were recorded for this clonotype. The chain carries TRBV6-6 and TRBJ1-1, with 8 bases lining up with TRBD1. V lost 5 bases to trimming and J lost 4 bases; unmatched junction nucleotides: 12. CDR1 MNHNY and CDR2 SVGAGI come from the germline V gene (reference sequence). The CDR3 consists of 16 residues. The CDR3 nucleotides are TGTGCCAGCAGTCGCTCGACAGGGGTACGGGGCACTGAAGCTTTCTTT. As protein: CASSRSTGVRGTEAFF.

This chain uses TRBV10-3 with TRBJ2-3; a possible D gene is TRBD2 (6 bases). Germline assignment: CDR1 ENHRY and CDR2 SYGVKD. Trimming removed 4 bases at V and 4 bases at J, with 12 bases between. This CDR3 spans 14 amino acids. The CDR3 DNA sequence: TGTGCCATCAGTGGTCCCAGGGAGGCAGATACGCAGTATTTT. Translation gives CAISGPREADTQYF.